Below are 20 T cell receptor beta chains sequenced from a single sample in a study of T cells in Graves' hyperthyroidism and ophthalmopathy (dated by TCRdb to 2018 to 2020). Library prep was done by multiplex PCR. TCRdb names Illumina HiSeq 2000 as the instrument used. Amplification of TCR beta CDR3 regions was carried out from RNA transcripts. The TCR CDR3 was subjected to a first round of RT-PCR using the HTBI primer set and the Qiagen OneStep RT-PCR kit. TCRdb handled the public reads itself, with Q25 trimming in fastp and clone calling in MiXCR, and kept productive beta chains. Rows with a matching CDR3 protein are joined into one entry that keeps the most common DNA and genes. In this sample the table shows hundreds of thousands of distinct CDR3 sequences, roughly 21% of which occur a single time. Jointly, the top ten make up 47% of the sample. The material sequenced was blood. The receptor set was obtained from a man aged 35 to 55 with Graves' ophthalmopathy.

This clonotype has only a few counts. The CDR3 sequence: CATLAGGSYEQYF. The CDR3 DNA reads as TGTGCCACCTTGGCGGGAGGGTCCTACGAGCAGTACTTC. This chain joins TRBV10-3 and TRBJ2-7; 9 bases are a match to TRBD2. Losses at the gene ends were 10 bases for V and 1 base for J; bases not matched to a gene: 5. Germline V lookup: CDR1 ENHRY, CDR2 SYGVKD. The length of the CDR3 is 13 residues.

The genes are TRBV30 and TRBJ2-7; no firm D call. Looked up from germline, CDR1 is GTSNPN and CDR2 is SVGIG (reference sequence). The CDR3 runs to 11 residues. Trimming took 1 base from V and 2 from J, leaving 3 bases between them. CDR3 sequence: CAWSGPYEQYF. DNA of the CDR3: TGTGCCTGGAGTGGGCCCTACGAGCAGTACTTC.

The table lists this clonotype with a few counts. The chain combines TRBV5-1 with TRBJ1-3; D unclear. This CDR3 has 14 amino acids. Germline CDR1 and CDR2: SGHRS and YFSETQ. V was trimmed by 4 bases and J by 0 bases, leaving 8 bases between them. The CDR3 spells CASSPAYSGNTIYF. The CDR3, as DNA: TGCGCCAGCAGCCCAGCGTACTCTGGAAACACCATATATTTT. Complete variable domain (other parts from reference TRBV5-1 and TRBJ1-3): KAGVTQTPRYLIKTRGQQVTLSCSPISGHRSVSWYQQTPGQGLQFLFEYFSETQRNKGNFPGRFSGRQFSNSRSEMNVSTLELGDSALYLCASSPAYSGNTIYFGEGSWLTVV.

This clonotype was counted between two and nine times. The gene calls are TRBV7-2 and TRBJ2-3; a possible D gene is TRBD1 (6 bases). Germline assignment: CDR1 SGHTA and CDR2 FQGNSA. V was trimmed by 7 bases and J by 1 base, leaving 12 bases between them. The CDR3 covers 14 residues. CDR3 DNA: TGTGCCAGCACCAAGGGGGTACGCACAGATACGCAGTATTTT. Its protein is CASTKGVRTDTQYF.

This chain links TRBV11-1 with TRBJ2-7; 9 nucleotides line up with TRBD2. The CDR3 contains 17 residues. Germline-derived CDR1 and CDR2 are SGHAT and FQDESV (reference sequence). V was clipped by 0 bases and J by 5 bases; unmatched bases: 11. DNA of the CDR3: TGTGCCAGCAGCTTAGCGGGCCCTGCGGGAGGGCCAGACGAGCAGTACTTC. It encodes CASSLAGPAGGPDEQYF. The full variable domain, in which reference TRBV11-1 and TRBJ2-7 provide the parts outside the CDR3, is EAEVAQSPRYKITEKSQAVAFWCDPISGHATLYWYRQILGQGPELLVQFQDESVVDDSQLPKDRFSAERLKGVDSTLKIQPAELGDSAMYLCASSLAGPAGGPDEQYFGPGTRLTVT.

This clonotype was recorded at least ten times. The chain couples TRBV3-1 to TRBJ1-2; D is uncertain. Germline V CDR1 and CDR2: LGHDT, YNNKEL (reference sequence). CDR3 size: 14 residues. V was clipped by 0 bases and J by 3 bases, with 8 bases between them. The DNA of the CDR3 is TGTGCCAGCAGCCAAGAAGGGATTTACTATGGCTACACCTTC. It specifies CASSQEGIYYGYTF.

This clonotype was counted at least ten times. The chain is built from TRBV7-8 and TRBJ2-2; the match to TRBD2 covers 9 bases. V lost 5 bases, J lost 4 bases, and 5 bases stayed unmatched. From germline, CDR1 is SGHVS and CDR2 FQNEAQ. The CDR3 is 15 residues long. In DNA form, the CDR3 reads TGTGCCAGCAGCCGAGCGGGAGGTCCCACCGGGGAGCTGTTTTTT. The encoded protein is CASSRAGGPTGELFF.

This clonotype was counted at least ten times. The V and J genes are TRBV2 and TRBJ2-4; possibly TRBD2 for D (5 bases). Germline V gene data show CDR1 as SNHLY and CDR2 as FYNNEI. Trimming shortened V by 1 base and J by 0 bases, and 10 bases separated the two germline ends. The CDR3 extends over 16 amino acids. DNA for the CDR3: TGTGCCAGCAGTGAAGAGGCTAGCCGAGCCAAAAACATTCAGTACTTC. Its translation: CASSEEASRAKNIQYF.

The J gene is TRBJ1-6, the V gene TRBV12-3 or TRBV12-4, with no clear D. This CDR3 spans 12 amino acids. V was clipped by 5 bases and J by 8 bases, with 7 bases between them. CDR3 protein: CASSLRHSPLHF. CDR3 sequence (DNA): TGTGCCAGCAGTCTCCGGCATTCACCCCTCCACTTT.

This clonotype appeared many times. The V gene is TRBV28, the J gene TRBJ2-7; D not resolved. Germline V gives CDR1 MDHEN, CDR2 SYDVKM. There are 13 residues in the CDR3. V lost 6 bases and J 3 bases, leaving 12 bases between the germline ends. CDR3 sequence (DNA): TGTGCCAGCAGCGGCGGCCTCGTCTACGAGCAGTACTTC. Protein product: CASSGGLVYEQYF.

Ten or more counts support this clonotype. V and J are TRBV27 and TRBJ2-7, with TRBD1 matching over 10 bases. The germline CDR1 and CDR2 sequences are MNHEY and SMNVEV (reference sequence). V was pared by 2 bases and J by 3 bases, with 7 bases of the junction left unmatched. This CDR3 is 16 amino acids long. The CDR3 reads CASSLRGTGVGYEQYF. CDR3 sequence (DNA): TGTGCCAGCAGTTTAAGGGGGACAGGGGTTGGCTACGAGCAGTACTTC.

This clonotype was seen once. The CDR3 loop reads CSASCRRQGARGFEQFF. The CDR3 region has the DNA TGCAGTGCTAGTTGCCGCCGGCAGGGGGCGCGGGGATTTGAGCAGTTCTTC. The rearrangement links TRBV20-1 to TRBJ2-1; 8 nucleotides align to TRBD1. V dropped 3 bases and J dropped 9; count of bases not matched to a gene: 19. CDR1 is DFQATT and CDR2 is SNEGSKA in the germline V gene (reference sequence). The CDR3 is made up of 17 amino acids.

This clonotype has just a few counts. This chain links TRBV3-1 with TRBJ2-2; D is unresolved. Trimming removed 2 bases at V and 3 bases at J, with 4 bases between. The CDR3 spans 13 residues. Germline lookup yields CDR1 LGHDT and CDR2 YNNKEL (reference sequence). Here the CDR3 reads CASSQIHTGELFF. DNA for the CDR3: TGTGCCAGCAGCCAAATTCACACCGGGGAGCTGTTTTTT.

In this sample, this clonotype turned up many times. V is TRBV10-3 and J is TRBJ1-1; a weak D match, TRBD1 (5 bases). CDR1 ENHRY and CDR2 SYGVKD come from the germline V gene. Trimming stripped 3 bases from V and 0 bases from J, with 8 bases between. CDR3 length: 14 amino acids. The CDR3 nucleotides are TGTGCCATCAGTGACGACAGACTGAACACTGAAGCTTTCTTT. As protein: CAISDDRLNTEAFF.

Ten or more counts support this clonotype. V is TRBV7-9 and J is TRBJ2-4; possible D gene TRBD2, 5 bases. This CDR3 comprises 15 residues. The V end lost 4 bases, the J end lost 9 bases, and 19 bases lay between the germline ends. Germline V gene data show CDR1 as SEHNR and CDR2 as FQNEAQ (reference sequence). CDR3 DNA: TGTGCCAGCAGCTATACCGGTGTGTCGGGAAGCATTCAGTACTTC. Translating gives CASSYTGVSGSIQYF.

The chain uses TRBV15 and TRBJ2-2; 9 bases align to TRBD2. Losses at the gene ends were 1 base for V and 4 bases for J; bases not matched to a gene: 4. The CDR3 runs 16 residues. Germline V gives CDR1 LNHNV, CDR2 YYDKDF (reference sequence). CDR3 sequence (DNA): TGTGCCACCAGCAGAGTAGCGGGAGCAACCACCGGGGAGCTGTTTTTT. The encoded protein is CATSRVAGATTGELFF.

This clonotype was counted between two and nine times. The rearrangement joins TRBV7-9 to TRBJ1-5; tentatively, D is TRBD1 (5 bases). CDR1 SEHNR and CDR2 FQNEAQ come from the germline V gene (reference sequence). CDR3 size: 14 residues. Trimming removed 6 bases from V and 3 bases from J, with 12 bases in between. CDR3 amino acids: CASSYGTINQPQHF. For the CDR3, the DNA is TGTGCCAGCAGTTATGGGACCATCAATCAGCCCCAGCATTTT. Full variable domain (missing parts from reference TRBV7-9 and TRBJ1-5): DTGVSQNPRHKITKRGQNVTFRCDPISEHNRLYWYRQTLGQGPEFLTYFQNEAQLEKSRLLSDRFSAERPKGSFSTLEIQRTEQGDSAMYLCASSYGTINQPQHFGDGTRLSIL.

This clonotype was seen repeatedly, ten times or more. V and J are TRBV30 and TRBJ2-3; D not resolved. Germline V gives CDR1 GTSNPN, CDR2 SVGIG (reference sequence). V was trimmed by 4 bases and J by 6 bases, leaving 8 bases between them. This CDR3 region has 11 residues. CDR3 sequence (DNA): TGTGCCTGGACTTATTCGGATACGCAGTATTTT. Translated, it gives CAWTYSDTQYF.

The chain has TRBV7-2 and TRBJ2-5; no clear D. V was shortened by 1 base and J by 5 bases, with 14 bases between the two germline ends. The CDR3 sequence is 15 residues long. Germline V gene lookup returns CDR1 SGHTA and CDR2 FQGNSA. CDR3 in amino acids: CASSLDYGRWETQYF. In DNA form, the CDR3 reads TGTGCCAGCAGCTTAGACTACGGGCGCTGGGAGACCCAGTACTTC.

This clonotype was detected a few times. The V and J genes are TRBV7-8 and TRBJ2-7; 7 bases fit TRBD1. This CDR3 is 14 amino acids long. V lost 5 bases and J lost 0; bases outside the gene matches: 4. From germline, CDR1 is SGHVS and CDR2 FQNEAQ. CDR3 nucleotides: TGTGCCAGCAGCCAATGGGACAGCTCCTACGAGCAGTACTTC. As protein: CASSQWDSSYEQYF.